The clone carrying this TCR beta chain was seen repeatedly, ten times or more. The data were taken from a study of CD8+CD57+ T cells in acquired aplastic anemia. V shed 5 bases and J shed 4 bases, with 14 bases lying between them. The CDR3 length is 14 residues. Looked up from germline, CDR1 is SGHNT and CDR2 is YENEEA. According to the study, genomic DNA was the template for TCR beta VDJ and CDR3 profiling. TCRdb independently ran MiXCR on the reads; one entry per CDR3 protein. The sample carries fewer than 150,000 distinct CDR3 sequences, 40% to 60% recorded once. The rearrangement joins TRBV11-3 to TRBJ2-5; perhaps TRBD2 as D (6 bases). This clonotype originated in a human donor in good health, serving as a control. Sample: sorted CD4+, CD8+, or CD8+CD57+ T cells (not recorded which) from PBMCs. The CDR3 DNA reads TGTGCCAGCAGCCGCGTTCAGGGAGGAGAGACCCAGTACTTC. It specifies CASSRVQGGETQYF.